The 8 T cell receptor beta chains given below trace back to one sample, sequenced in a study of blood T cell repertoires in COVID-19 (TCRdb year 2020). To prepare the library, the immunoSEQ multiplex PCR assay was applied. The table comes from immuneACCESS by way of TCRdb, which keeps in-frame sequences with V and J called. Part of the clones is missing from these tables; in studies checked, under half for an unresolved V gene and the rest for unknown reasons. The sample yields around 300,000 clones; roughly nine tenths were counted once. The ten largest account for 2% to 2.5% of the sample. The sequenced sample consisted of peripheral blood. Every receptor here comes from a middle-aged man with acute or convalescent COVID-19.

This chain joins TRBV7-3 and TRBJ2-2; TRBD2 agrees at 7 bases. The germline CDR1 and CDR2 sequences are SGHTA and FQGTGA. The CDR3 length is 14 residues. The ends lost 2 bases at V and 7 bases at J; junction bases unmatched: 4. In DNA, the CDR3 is TGTGCCAGCAGCTTAGGGCGGGGGAACGGGGAGCTGTTTTTT. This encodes CASSLGRGNGELFF.

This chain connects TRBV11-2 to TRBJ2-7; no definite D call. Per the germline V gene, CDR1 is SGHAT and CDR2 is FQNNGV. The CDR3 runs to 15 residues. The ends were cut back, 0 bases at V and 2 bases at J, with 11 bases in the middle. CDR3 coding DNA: TGTGCCAGCAGCTTAGATATGCCCCTAACCTACGAGCAGTACTTC. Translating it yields CASSLDMPLTYEQYF.

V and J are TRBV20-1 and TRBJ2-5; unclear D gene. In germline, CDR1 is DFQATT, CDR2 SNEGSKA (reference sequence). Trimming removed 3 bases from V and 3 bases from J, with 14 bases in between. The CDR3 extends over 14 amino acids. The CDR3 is CSASPPRHKETQYF. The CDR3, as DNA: TGCAGTGCTAGTCCCCCCAGACACAAAGAGACCCAGTACTTC.

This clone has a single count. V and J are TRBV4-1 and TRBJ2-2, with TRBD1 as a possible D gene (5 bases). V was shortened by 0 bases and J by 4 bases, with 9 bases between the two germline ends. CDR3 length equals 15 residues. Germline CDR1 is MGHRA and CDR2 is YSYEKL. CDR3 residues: CASSQEARVTGELFF. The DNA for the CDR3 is TGCGCCAGCAGCCAAGAGGCCAGGGTCACCGGGGAGCTGTTTTTT.

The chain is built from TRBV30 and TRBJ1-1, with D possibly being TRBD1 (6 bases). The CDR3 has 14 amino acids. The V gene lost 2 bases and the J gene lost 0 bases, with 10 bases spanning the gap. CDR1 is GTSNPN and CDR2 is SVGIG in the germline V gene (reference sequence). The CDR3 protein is CAWSPGHLNTEAFF. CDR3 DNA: TGTGCCTGGAGTCCGGGACACTTGAACACTGAAGCTTTCTTT.

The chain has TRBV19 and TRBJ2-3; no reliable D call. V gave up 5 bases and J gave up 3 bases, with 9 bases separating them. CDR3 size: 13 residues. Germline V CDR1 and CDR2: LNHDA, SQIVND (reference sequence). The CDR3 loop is CASSLSLTDTQYF. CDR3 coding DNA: TGTGCCAGTAGTCTATCCCTAACAGATACGCAGTATTTT. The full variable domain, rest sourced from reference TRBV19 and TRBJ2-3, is DGGITQSPKYLFRKEGQNVTLSCEQNLNHDAMYWYRQDPGQGLRLIYYSQIVNDFQKGDIAEGYSVSREKKESFPLTVTSAQKNPTAFYLCASSLSLTDTQYFGPGTRLTVL.

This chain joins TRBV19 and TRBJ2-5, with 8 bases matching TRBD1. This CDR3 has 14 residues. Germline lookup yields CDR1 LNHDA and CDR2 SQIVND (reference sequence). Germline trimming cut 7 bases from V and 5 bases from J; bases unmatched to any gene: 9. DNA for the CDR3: TGTGCCAGTATGTTCCAGGGGGCGCAGGAGACCCAGTACTTC. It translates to CASMFQGAQETQYF.

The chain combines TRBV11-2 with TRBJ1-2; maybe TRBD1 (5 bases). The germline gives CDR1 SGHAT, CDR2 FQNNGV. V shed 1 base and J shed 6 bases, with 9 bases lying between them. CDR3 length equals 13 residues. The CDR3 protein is CASSLGRANGYTF. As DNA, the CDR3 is TGTGCCAGCAGCTTAGGCAGGGCAAATGGCTACACCTTC.